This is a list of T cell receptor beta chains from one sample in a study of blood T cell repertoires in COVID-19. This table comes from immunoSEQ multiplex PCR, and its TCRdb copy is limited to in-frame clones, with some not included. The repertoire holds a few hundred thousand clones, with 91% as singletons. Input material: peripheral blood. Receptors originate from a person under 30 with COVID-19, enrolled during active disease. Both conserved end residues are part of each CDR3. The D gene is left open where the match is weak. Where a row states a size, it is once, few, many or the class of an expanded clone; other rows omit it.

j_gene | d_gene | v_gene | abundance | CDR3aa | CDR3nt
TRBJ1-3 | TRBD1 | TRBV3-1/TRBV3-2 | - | CASSPTGVSGNTIYF | TGTGCCAGCAGCCCGACAGGGGTGTCTGGAAACACCATATATTTT
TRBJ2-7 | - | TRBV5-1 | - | CASSLSYPGEQYF | TGCGCCAGCAGCTTGAGCTACCCGGGGGAGCAGTACTTC
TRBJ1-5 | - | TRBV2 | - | CASSNTGYNQPQHF | TGTGCCAGCAGCAACACAGGGTACAATCAGCCCCAGCATTTT
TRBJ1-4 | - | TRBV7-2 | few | CASSGGRTPREKLFF | TGTGCCAGCAGTGGAGGACGGACCCCTAGGGAAAAACTGTTTTTT
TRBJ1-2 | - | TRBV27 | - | CASSFLGGGYTF | TGTGCCAGCAGTTTCTTAGGCGGTGGCTACACCTTC
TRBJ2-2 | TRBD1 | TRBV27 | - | CASSLSRGPNVGELFF | TGTGCCAGCAGTTTATCAAGGGGGCCAAACGTCGGGGAGCTGTTTTTT
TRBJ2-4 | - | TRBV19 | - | CASSIERDGNIQYF | TGTGCCAGTAGTATAGAACGTGACGGGAACATTCAGTACTTC
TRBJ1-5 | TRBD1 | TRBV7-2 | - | CASSGGTANQPQHF | TGTGCCAGCAGCGGGGGGACAGCGAATCAGCCCCAGCATTTT
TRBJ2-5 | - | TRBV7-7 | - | CASSPGLQETQYF | TGTGCCAGCAGCCCTGGACTACAAGAGACCCAGTACTTC
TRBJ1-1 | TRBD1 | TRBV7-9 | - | CASSFGGQGAFF | TGTGCCAGCAGCTTTGGGGGACAGGGAGCTTTCTTT
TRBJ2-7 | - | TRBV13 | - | CASSLGRTLSSYEQYF | TGTGCCAGCAGCTTAGGTCGGACACTAAGCTCCTACGAGCAGTACTTC
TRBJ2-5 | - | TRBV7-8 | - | CASSFNPGSLGETQYF | TGTGCCAGCAGCTTTAACCCGGGGTCCCTTGGAGAGACCCAGTACTTC
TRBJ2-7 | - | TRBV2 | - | CASSQLDRSYEQYF | TGTGCCAGCAGCCAGCTAGATCGATCCTACGAGCAGTACTTC
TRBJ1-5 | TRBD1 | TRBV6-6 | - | CATETGNGQPQHF | TGTGCCACCGAGACAGGGAACGGTCAGCCCCAGCATTTT
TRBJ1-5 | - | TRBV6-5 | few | CASTGTGNQPQHF | TGTGCCAGCACGGGTACCGGCAATCAGCCCCAGCATTTT
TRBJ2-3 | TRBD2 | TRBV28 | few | CASRGGLAGVRDTQYF | TGTGCCAGCAGGGGAGGACTAGCGGGAGTTCGCGATACGCAGTATTTT
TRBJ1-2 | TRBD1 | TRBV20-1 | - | CSAPGGYGYTF | TGCAGTGCCCCAGGGGGCTATGGCTACACCTTC
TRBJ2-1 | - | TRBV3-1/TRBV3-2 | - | CASSQDRVFAYNEQFF | TGTGCCAGCAGCCAAGACCGGGTCTTTGCCTACAATGAGCAGTTCTTC
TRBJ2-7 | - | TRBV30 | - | CAWSPETYEQYF | TGTGCCTGGAGCCCCGAGACCTACGAGCAGTACTTC
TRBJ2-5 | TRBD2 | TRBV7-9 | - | CASSLRTSSQETQYF | TGTGCCAGCAGCTTAAGGACTAGCTCGCAAGAGACCCAGTACTTC
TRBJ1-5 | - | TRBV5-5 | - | CASSLEGGDQPQHF | TGTGCCAGCAGCTTGGAGGGGGGGGATCAGCCCCAGCATTTT
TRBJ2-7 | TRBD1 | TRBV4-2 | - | CASTPGQGSYEQYF | TGTGCCAGCACCCCGGGACAGGGGTCCTACGAGCAGTACTTC
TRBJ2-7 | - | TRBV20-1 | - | CSASWEVGREQYF | TGCAGTGCTAGTTGGGAAGTGGGGCGCGAGCAGTACTTC
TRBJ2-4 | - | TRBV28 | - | CASSSGVQLDIQYF | TGTGCCAGCAGTTCCGGGGTCCAGCTGGACATTCAGTACTTC
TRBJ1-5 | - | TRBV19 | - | CASRETGFRNQPQHF | TGTGCCAGTAGGGAAACAGGTTTTAGAAATCAGCCCCAGCATTTT
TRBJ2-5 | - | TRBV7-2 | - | CASSLLASETQYF | TGTGCCAGCAGCTTACTGGCTTCAGAGACCCAGTACTTC
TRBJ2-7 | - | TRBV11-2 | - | CASSSLDYEQYF | TGTGCCAGCAGCTCCCTAGACTACGAGCAGTACTTC
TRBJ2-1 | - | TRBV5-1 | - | CASSLLSSYNEQFF | TGCGCCAGCAGCTTGCTTAGCTCCTACAATGAGCAGTTCTTC
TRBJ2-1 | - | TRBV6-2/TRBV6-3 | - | CASSLGVEQFF | TGTGCCAGCAGCCTAGGAGTTGAGCAGTTCTTC
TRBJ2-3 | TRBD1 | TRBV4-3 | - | CASSQEGQSTDTQYF | TGCGCCAGCAGCCAAGAGGGACAGAGCACAGATACGCAGTATTTT
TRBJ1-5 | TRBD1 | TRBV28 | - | CASSSLRGYGQPQHF | TGTGCCAGCAGTTCCCTCAGGGGGTATGGACAGCCCCAGCATTTT
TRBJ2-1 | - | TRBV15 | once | CATSRDRGSSYNEQFF | TGTGCCACCAGCAGAGATCGGGGGAGCTCCTACAATGAGCAGTTCTTC
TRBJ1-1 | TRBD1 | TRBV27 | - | CASSYGQGRTEAFF | TGTGCCAGCAGCTATGGACAGGGGAGGACTGAAGCTTTCTTT
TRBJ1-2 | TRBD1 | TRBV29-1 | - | CSVIFENWTGERSGYTF | TGCAGCGTTATATTTGAAAATTGGACAGGGGAAAGGAGTGGCTACACCTTC
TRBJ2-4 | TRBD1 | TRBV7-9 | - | CASSSTGDEDIQYF | TGTGCCAGCAGCTCGACAGGGGATGAGGACATTCAGTACTTC
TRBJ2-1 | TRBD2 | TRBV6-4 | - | CASSSLAGGYNEQFF | TGTGCCAGCAGTTCTCTAGCGGGAGGGTACAATGAGCAGTTCTTC
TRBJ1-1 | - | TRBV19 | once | CASTVRGTEAFF | TGTGCCAGTACCGTTCGGGGGACTGAAGCTTTCTTT
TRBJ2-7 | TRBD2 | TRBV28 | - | CASSPRGKTSYEQYF | TGTGCCAGCAGTCCGCGGGGGAAAACATCCTACGAGCAGTACTTC
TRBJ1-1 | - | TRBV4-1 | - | CASGRTDQRTEAFF | TGCGCCAGCGGTCGTACAGACCAACGGACTGAAGCTTTCTTT
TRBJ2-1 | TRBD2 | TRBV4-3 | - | CASSQNPSGSSYNEQFF | TGCGCCAGCAGCCAAAACCCTAGCGGGAGCTCCTACAATGAGCAGTTCTTC
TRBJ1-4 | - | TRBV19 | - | CASSQDRGTIEKLFF | TGTGCCAGTAGTCAGGATAGGGGAACGATTGAAAAACTGTTTTTT
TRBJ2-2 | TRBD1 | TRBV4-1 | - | CASSQARGQGAGELFF | TGCGCCAGCAGCCAAGCGAGGGGACAGGGAGCCGGGGAGCTGTTTTTT
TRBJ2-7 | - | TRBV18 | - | CASSPPGVNEQYF | TGTGCCAGCTCACCACCAGGGGTAAACGAGCAGTACTTC
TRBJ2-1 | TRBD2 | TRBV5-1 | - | CASSFLAGDNEQFF | TGCGCCAGCAGCTTCTTAGCGGGGGACAATGAGCAGTTCTTC
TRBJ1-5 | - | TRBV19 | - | CASRPPGFNQPQHF | TGTGCCAGTAGACCACCGGGATTCAATCAGCCCCAGCATTTT
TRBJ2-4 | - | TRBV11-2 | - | CASTSGKVTIAKNIQYF | TGTGCCAGCACCTCCGGGAAGGTCACAATAGCCAAAAACATTCAGTACTTC
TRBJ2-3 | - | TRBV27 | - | CASKVRGTDTQYF | TGTGCCAGCAAGGTGAGGGGCACAGATACGCAGTATTTT
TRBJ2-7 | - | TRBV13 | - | CASSSLLLQGGTYEQYF | TGTGCCAGCAGCTCCCTATTGTTACAGGGCGGAACCTACGAGCAGTACTTC
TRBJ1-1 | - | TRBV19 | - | CASSTDYRLRAFF | TGTGCCAGTAGTACCGACTACCGGCTGAGAGCTTTCTTT
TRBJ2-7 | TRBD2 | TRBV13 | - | CASREGLGEQYF | TGTGCCAGCCGGGAGGGTTTAGGCGAGCAGTACTTC
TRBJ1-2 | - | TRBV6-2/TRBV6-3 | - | CASSYSIIQGIGVYGYTF | TGTGCCAGCAGTTACTCGATTATCCAGGGGATCGGAGTCTATGGCTACACCTTC
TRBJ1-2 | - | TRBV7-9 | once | CASSLEGRTTNYGYTF | TGTGCCAGCAGCTTAGAGGGGCGAACGACTAACTATGGCTACACCTTC
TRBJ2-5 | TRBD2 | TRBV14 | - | CASSQFPVVSGGLETQYF | TGTGCCAGCAGCCAGTTCCCAGTGGTGAGCGGGGGGCTGGAGACCCAGTACTTC
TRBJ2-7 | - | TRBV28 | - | CASSLWEYEQYF | TGTGCCAGCAGTTTATGGGAGTACGAGCAGTACTTC
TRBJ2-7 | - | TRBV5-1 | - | CASSLGTDYEQYF | TGCGCCAGCAGCTTGGGGACAGACTACGAGCAGTACTTC
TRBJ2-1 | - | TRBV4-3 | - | CASSQRTDTYNEQFF | TGCGCCAGCAGCCAAAGGACAGATACCTACAATGAGCAGTTCTTC
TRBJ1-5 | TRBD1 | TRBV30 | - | CAWKRTGGCQPQHF | TGTGCCTGGAAACGGACAGGGGGCTGTCAGCCCCAGCATTTT
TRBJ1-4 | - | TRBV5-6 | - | CASSPGVTNEKLFF | TGTGCCAGCAGCCCAGGGGTAACTAATGAAAAACTGTTTTTT
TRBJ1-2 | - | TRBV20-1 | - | CSARNSGGYTF | TGCAGTGCTAGGAATTCCGGGGGCTACACCTTC